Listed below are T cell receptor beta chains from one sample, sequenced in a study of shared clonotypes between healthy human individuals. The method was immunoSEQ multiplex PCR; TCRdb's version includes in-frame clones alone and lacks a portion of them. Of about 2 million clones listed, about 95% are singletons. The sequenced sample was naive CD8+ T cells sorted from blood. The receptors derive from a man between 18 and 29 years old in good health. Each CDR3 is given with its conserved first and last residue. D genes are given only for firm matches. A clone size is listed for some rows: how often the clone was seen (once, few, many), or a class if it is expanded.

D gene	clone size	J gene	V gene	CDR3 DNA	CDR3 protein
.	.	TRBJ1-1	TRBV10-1	TGCGCCAGCAGTGAGGGAGATAGCGCTGAAGCTTTCTTT	CASSEGDSAEAFF
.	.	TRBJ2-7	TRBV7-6	TGTGCCAGCAGCGCTAGAGGACTTTCCTACGAGCAGTACTTC	CASSARGLSYEQYF
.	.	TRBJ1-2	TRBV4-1	TGCGCCAGCAGCCCGGAAGGACAGCCTAACTATGGCTACACCTTC	CASSPEGQPNYGYTF
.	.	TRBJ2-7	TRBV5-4	TGTGCCAGCAGCGGTGGACGCAGCCCCCTCTACGAGCAGTACTTC	CASSGGRSPLYEQYF
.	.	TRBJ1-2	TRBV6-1	TGTGCCAGCAGTGAAGGGTATGGCTATGGCTACACCTTC	CASSEGYGYGYTF
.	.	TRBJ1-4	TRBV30	TGTGCCTGGAGTGTAGGGGTTTATGCAACTAATGAAAAACTGTTTTTT	CAWSVGVYATNEKLFF
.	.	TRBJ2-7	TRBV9	TGTGCCAGCAGCGGCCGACAGAGCTCCTACGAGCAGTACTTC	CASSGRQSSYEQYF
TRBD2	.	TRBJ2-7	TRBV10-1	TGCGCCAGCAGTGATGGACTAGCGGGTCTCTACGAGCAGTACTTC	CASSDGLAGLYEQYF
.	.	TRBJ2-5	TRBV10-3	TGTGCCATCAGTGAGTACCGGATACAAGAGACCCAGTACTTC	CAISEYRIQETQYF
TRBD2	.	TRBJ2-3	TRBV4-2	TGTGCCAGCAGCCAAGATGACGGGCGGGAGGACACAGATACGCAGTATTTT	CASSQDDGREDTDTQYF
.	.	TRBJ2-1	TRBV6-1	TGTGCCAGCAGTGAATCATCTGGTGGCGGGAATGAGCAGTTCTTC	CASSESSGGGNEQFF
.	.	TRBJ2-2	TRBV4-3	TGCGCCAGCAGCCAACGAAGTCTGTTGGACTCCACCGGGGAGCTGTTTTTT	CASSQRSLLDSTGELFF
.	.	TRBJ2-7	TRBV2	TGTGCCAGCAGCCAGGGTACCTACGAGCAGTACTTC	CASSQGTYEQYF
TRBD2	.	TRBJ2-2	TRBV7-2	TGTGCCAGCAGCCTAGACCTAGCGGGAGAAGACACCGGGGAGCTGTTTTTT	CASSLDLAGEDTGELFF
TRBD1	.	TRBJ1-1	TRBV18	TGTGCCAGCTCAGCGGACAGGTTGAACACTGAAGCTTTCTTT	CASSADRLNTEAFF
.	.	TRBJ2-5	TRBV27	TGTGCCAGCAGTTTACTAGGGGCTGAGACCCAGTACTTC	CASSLLGAETQYF
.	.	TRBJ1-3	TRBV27	TGTGCCAGCAGTTTATCAGGGGCCCACTCTGGAAACACCATATATTTT	CASSLSGAHSGNTIYF
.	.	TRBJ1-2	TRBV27	TGTGCCAGCAGCACCCATCCGGGACGGCTAATGTATGGCTACACCTTC	CASSTHPGRLMYGYTF
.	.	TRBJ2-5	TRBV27	TGTGCCAGCAGTTTTCGGGGTCATGGAGAGACCCAGTACTTC	CASSFRGHGETQYF
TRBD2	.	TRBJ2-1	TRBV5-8	TGTGCCAGCAGCTTGGCTAGCGGGAGGGCCAATGAGCAGTTCTTC	CASSLASGRANEQFF
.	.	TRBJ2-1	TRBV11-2	TGTGCCAGCAGCTTAGTACACTCCGGAGGCAATGAGCAGTTCTTC	CASSLVHSGGNEQFF
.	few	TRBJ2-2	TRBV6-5	TGTGCCAGCAGTTACGTGGGAACCGGGGAGCTGTTTTTT	CASSYVGTGELFF
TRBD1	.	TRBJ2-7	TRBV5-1	TGCGCCAGCAGCCTGAGACAGGGAGTTTCCTACGAGCAGTACTTC	CASSLRQGVSYEQYF
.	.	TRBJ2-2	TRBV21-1	TGTGCCAGCAGCAAAAGGGGGAACACCGGGGAGCTGTTTTTT	CASSKRGNTGELFF
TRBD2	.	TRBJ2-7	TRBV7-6	TGTGCCAGCAGCTTAGCTACTAGCGCAGAATACGAGCAGTACTTC	CASSLATSAEYEQYF
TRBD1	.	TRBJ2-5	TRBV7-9	TGTGCCAGCAGCTTGCCAGGGGGCCAAGAGACCCAGTACTTC	CASSLPGGQETQYF
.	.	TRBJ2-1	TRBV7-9	TGTGCCAGCAGCCTACTAGTGGGGTTTTACGATGAGCAGTTCTTC	CASSLLVGFYDEQFF
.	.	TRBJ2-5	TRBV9	TGTGCCAGCAGCGTAGGCGGTTTAGGGGAGACCCAGTACTTC	CASSVGGLGETQYF
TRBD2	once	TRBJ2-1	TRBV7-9	TGTGCCAGCAGCCCCCGAATAGCGGGAGGGTCCAATGAGCAGTTCTTC	CASSPRIAGGSNEQFF
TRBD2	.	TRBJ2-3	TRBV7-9	TGTGCCAGCAGCCCCCCCCGAGGTAGCGGGAGTTATTACGCAGATACGCAGTATTTT	CASSPPRGSGSYYADTQYF
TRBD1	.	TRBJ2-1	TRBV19	TGTGCCAGTAGTATATTGGACAGGGGGTACAATGAGCAGTTCTTC	CASSILDRGYNEQFF
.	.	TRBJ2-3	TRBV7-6	TGTGCCAGCAGCTTATCTGGGGCGGGTTCAGATACGCAGTATTTT	CASSLSGAGSDTQYF
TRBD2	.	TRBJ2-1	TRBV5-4	TGTGCCAGCAGCTTTGGGACTAGCGGCTATGAGCAGTTCTTC	CASSFGTSGYEQFF